Below are 26 T cell receptor beta chains sequenced from a single sample in a study of beta chain features in type 1 diabetes. Study-wide findings and caveats: Type 1 diabetes patients had moderately but significantly shorter TCRB CDR3s in all four CD4+ subsets.

Every bit of the isolated RNA underwent reverse transcription, so sequencing read expressed TCRB transcripts. This table comes from immunoSEQ multiplex PCR, and its TCRdb copy is limited to in-frame clones, with some not included. The table shows hundreds of thousands of clones, with over 13% occurring only once. Their antigen targets remain unknown. Material: naive CD4+ T cells from blood. These receptors all stem from a man in his late teens or twenties with type 1 diabetes.

This clone was seen more than once but under ten times. The J gene is TRBJ1-3, the V gene TRBV5-1, with unresolved D. CDR1 and CDR2 (germline): SGHRS, YFSETQ. This CDR3 has 12 amino acids. The V end lost 0 bases, the J end lost 3 bases, and 1 base lay between the germline ends. The CDR3 region is CASSLDGNTIYF. The CDR3 coding sequence is TGCGCCAGCAGCTTGGATGGAAACACCATATATTTT.

V usage is TRBV11-2 and J usage is TRBJ2-1, with 8 bases that match TRBD1. The germline V gene encodes CDR1 SGHAT and CDR2 FQNNGV. There are 15 residues in the CDR3. V was clipped by 5 bases and J by 6 bases; unmatched bases: 9. In DNA, the CDR3 is TGTGCCAGCAGCCCACCAGGACAGGGACTCAATGAGCAGTTCTTC. It is translated as CASSPPGQGLNEQFF.

J is TRBJ2-1 and V is TRBV5-1; D is perhaps TRBD1 (5 bases). V dropped 4 bases and J dropped 8 bases, with 10 bases sitting between them. Germline assignment: CDR1 SGHRS and CDR2 YFSETQ. The CDR3 length is 12 residues. CDR3: CASSPRAHEQFF. In nucleotides, the CDR3 is TGCGCCAGCAGCCCCAGGGCGCATGAGCAGTTCTTC.

The chain carries TRBV15 and TRBJ2-7, with 7 bases lining up with TRBD1. This CDR3 has 14 residues. V was clipped by 1 base and J by 2 bases; unmatched bases: 2. Germline V CDR1 and CDR2: LNHNV, YYDKDF (reference sequence). The CDR3 sequence is CATSRVQGPYEQYF. CDR3 in DNA: TGTGCCACCAGCAGAGTACAGGGGCCCTACGAGCAGTACTTC.

The chain combines TRBV29-1 with TRBJ2-7; 9 nucleotides align to TRBD1. CDR1 is SQVTM, CDR2 ANQGSEA, per germline. This CDR3 has 13 amino acids. The J segment lost 4 bases and the V segment lost 3 bases, leaving 4 bases of the junction unmatched. The DNA of the CDR3 is TGCAGCGTTGAGTCGGACAGGGGTTACGAGCAGTACTTC. Protein sequence: CSVESDRGYEQYF.

Only a few counts were recorded for this clone. The chain recombines TRBV30 with TRBJ1-1; no firm D call. CDR1 is GTSNPN, CDR2 SVGIG, per germline (reference sequence). Trimming pared 0 bases from V and 8 bases from J, leaving 7 bases between. CDR3 length: 11 amino acids. For the CDR3, the DNA is TGTGCCTGGAGTGTGTCTTGGGAAGCTTTCTTT. This translates into CAWSVSWEAFF.

The J gene is TRBJ1-2, the V gene TRBV5-6, with D unclear. Per germline, CDR1 SGHDT and CDR2 YYEEEE. CDR3 length: 12 residues. Trimming took 4 bases from V and 10 from J, leaving 14 bases between them. Here the CDR3 reads CASSRPSKDYTF. CDR3 bases: TGTGCCAGCAGCCGACCTTCAAAAGACTACACCTTC.

This clone occurred a few times. The J gene is TRBJ2-1, the V gene TRBV11-2; D is uncertain. The germline V and J ends were trimmed by 5 bases and 8 bases, with 13 bases remaining between them. Germline values: CDR1 SGHAT, CDR2 FQNNGV. The CDR3 has 13 residues. In DNA form, the CDR3 reads TGTGCCAGCAGCCCTCCCGGCTGGGATGAGCAGTTCTTC. Translated: CASSPPGWDEQFF.

This chain uses TRBV4-1 with TRBJ1-5; D gene uncertain. Germline CDR1 and CDR2: MGHRA and YSYEKL. V was cut by 0 bases and J by 7 bases, with 7 bases left in between. The length of the CDR3 is 13 residues. CDR3 coding DNA: TGCGCCAGCAGCCAAGAGGAAAGGCAGCCCCAGCATTTT. The encoded protein is CASSQEERQPQHF.

The chain is built from TRBV10-3 and TRBJ2-7; tentatively, D is TRBD1 or TRBD2 (5 bases each). The CDR3 sequence is 13 residues long. Germline V lookup: CDR1 ENHRY, CDR2 SYGVKD. CDR3 sequence: CASAAGTPGEQYF. CDR3 nucleotide sequence: TGTGCTAGCGCGGCAGGGACCCCGGGCGAGCAGTACTTC.

This sequence joins TRBV27 and TRBJ1-5; TRBD1 matches 7 bases. J was trimmed by 9 bases and V by 5 bases; bases with no gene match: 10. This CDR3 is built from 14 residues. Germline V gene lookup returns CDR1 MNHEY and CDR2 SMNVEV (reference sequence). The DNA for the CDR3 is TGTGCCAGCAGTCCACGACAGGGAACCGGGCCCCAGCATTTT. It translates to CASSPRQGTGPQHF.

This chain uses TRBV5-4 with TRBJ2-1; 10 bases are shared with TRBD2. The CDR3 totals 13 residues. The V gene's germline CDR1 is SGHNT and CDR2 YYREEE (reference sequence). The V segment lost 5 bases and the J segment 6 bases; nucleotides outside the gene matches: 2. This CDR3 is CASRLAGVNEQFF. In DNA, the CDR3 is TGTGCCAGCAGGCTAGCGGGAGTCAATGAGCAGTTCTTC.

This chain's CDR3 is CASSLQISGNEQFF. CDR3 sequence (DNA): TGTGCCAGCAGCTTACAAATTAGCGGCAATGAGCAGTTCTTC. The chain couples TRBV7-9 to TRBJ2-1; tentatively, D is TRBD2 (6 bases). CDR3 length: 14 amino acids. Trimming pared 2 bases from V and 6 bases from J, leaving 11 bases between. Germline V gene sequence: CDR1 SEHNR, CDR2 FQNEAQ (reference sequence).

This clone was counted a few times. This rearrangement joins TRBV29-1 to TRBJ1-5, with D tentatively TRBD1 (6 bases). Germline V lookup: CDR1 SQVTM, CDR2 ANQGSEA. There are 13 residues in the CDR3. V was pared by 5 bases and J by 6 bases, with 14 bases between. The CDR3 reads CSVLGTGSQPQHF. Here the CDR3 DNA reads TGCAGCGTTCTTGGAACAGGGTCTCAGCCCCAGCATTTT. The full variable domain, its missing parts supplied by reference TRBV29-1 and TRBJ1-5, is SAVISQKPSRDICQRGTSLTIQCQVDSQVTMMFWYRQQPGQSLTLIATANQGSEATYESGFVIDKFPISRPNLTFSTLTVSNMSPEDSSIYLCSVLGTGSQPQHFGDGTRLSIL.

The chain joins TRBV7-6 to TRBJ2-3, with TRBD2 matching 7 bases. Germline CDR1 reads SGHVS; CDR2 reads FNYEAQ. This CDR3 region has 15 residues. The ends lost 0 bases at V and 0 bases at J; junction bases unmatched: 0. CDR3 residues: CASSLAGGSTDTQYF. The CDR3 region has the DNA TGTGCCAGCAGCTTAGCCGGGGGGAGCACAGATACGCAGTATTTT.

The V gene is TRBV30, the J gene TRBJ2-5, with D possibly TRBD1 on 5 matching bases. The length of the CDR3 is 16 residues. The V end was cut by 1 base, the J end by 5 bases, with 20 bases between. The germline V gene encodes CDR1 GTSNPN and CDR2 SVGIG (reference sequence). CDR3 DNA sequence: TGTGCCTGGAGTGATGCCAGGGCCAGTCCCGGGGAGACCCAGTACTTC. Protein: CAWSDARASPGETQYF.

As concerns this clone: This CDR3 is also generated by other DNA sequences in the sample. The chain employs TRBV6-5 and TRBJ1-1; maybe TRBD1 (5 bases). V dropped 0 bases and J dropped 0 bases, with 5 bases sitting between them. Per the germline V gene, CDR1 is MNHEY and CDR2 is SVGAGI. The CDR3 length is 14 residues. CDR3 in DNA: TGTGCCAGCAGTTACTCAGGGGTGAACACTGAAGCTTTCTTT. Translating it yields CASSYSGVNTEAFF.

This clone was detected only a few times. Other DNA sequences in this sample translate to the same CDR3. The chain recombines TRBV7-9 with TRBJ2-3; the D is unclear. From germline, CDR1 is SEHNR and CDR2 FQNEAQ (reference sequence). Between the trimmed V and J ends, which lost 1 base and 2 bases, there was a span of 7 bases. The CDR3 spans 14 residues. CDR3: CASSLGQLTDTQYF. The CDR3 nucleotides read TGTGCCAGCAGCTTAGGTCAGCTCACAGATACGCAGTATTTT.

This clone was observed a handful of times. This sequence joins TRBV20-1 and TRBJ1-4; D ambiguous. V was cut by 4 bases and J by 2 bases, with 2 bases left in between. This CDR3 contains 11 residues. Looked up from germline, CDR1 is DFQATT and CDR2 is SNEGSKA (reference sequence). For the CDR3, the DNA is TGCAGTGCTATTACTAATGAAAAACTGTTTTTT. Protein product: CSAITNEKLFF.

V and J are TRBV7-9 and TRBJ1-5, with 10 bases fitting TRBD1. V dropped 3 bases and J dropped 7; count of bases not matched to a gene: 9. Germline loops: CDR1 SEHNR, CDR2 FQNEAQ (reference sequence). This CDR3 has 16 amino acids. In DNA, the CDR3 is TGTGCCAGCAGCTTGGGCCGGGACAGGGGACAACAGCCCCAGCATTTT. Translation: CASSLGRDRGQQPQHF.

The J gene is TRBJ1-6, the V gene TRBV27; D call uncertain. The V and J ends lost 0 bases and 0 bases respectively, with 12 bases between them. Germline values: CDR1 MNHEY, CDR2 SMNVEV (reference sequence). There are 18 residues in the CDR3. The DNA of the CDR3 is TGTGCCAGCAGTTTATCGGCTTTGGATAGCTCCTATAATTCACCCCTCCACTTT. Protein sequence: CASSLSALDSSYNSPLHF.

Only a few counts were recorded for this clone. The chain employs TRBV7-9 and TRBJ2-2, with 9 positions matching TRBD2. The CDR3 has 16 residues. Germline trimming cut 4 bases from V and 6 bases from J; bases unmatched to any gene: 9. Germline V gene sequence: CDR1 SEHNR, CDR2 FQNEAQ (reference sequence). The CDR3 sequence is CASSSASGTSPGELFF. CDR3 nucleotide sequence: TGTGCCAGCAGCTCGGCTAGCGGGACCTCACCCGGGGAGCTGTTTTTT. Supplemented by reference TRBV7-9 and TRBJ2-2, the full variable domain reads DTGVSQNPRHKITKRGQNVTFRCDPISEHNRLYWYRQTLGQGPEFLTYFQNEAQLEKSRLLSDRFSAERPKGSFSTLEIQRTEQGDSAMYLCASSSASGTSPGELFFGEGSRLTVL.

The V and J genes are TRBV2 and TRBJ1-2; possibly TRBD1 for D (6 bases). With 6 bases removed from V and 10 bases from J, the gap between germline ends came to 12 bases. CDR3 size: 11 residues. Per the germline V gene, CDR1 is SNHLY and CDR2 is FYNNEI. The CDR3 sequence: CASRVQGDYTF. The CDR3 nucleotides read TGTGCCAGCAGGGTACAGGGCGACTACACCTTC.

This clone was detected a few times. The chain carries TRBV5-6 and TRBJ1-6, with D unclear. The CDR3 is 17 residues long. Germline lookup yields CDR1 SGHDT and CDR2 YYEEEE. Trimming removed 1 base from V and 6 bases from J, with 17 bases in between. In DNA, the CDR3 is TGTGCCAGCAGCTTGTTTCAGACCACAGCAACTAATTCACCCCTCCACTTT. Its translation is CASSLFQTTATNSPLHF.

The gene calls are TRBV2 and TRBJ1-1; D not certain. The germline V gene encodes CDR1 SNHLY and CDR2 FYNNEI. The CDR3 covers 11 residues. DNA of the CDR3: TGTGCAGCAGGAGGGTACACTGAAGCTTTCTTT. Protein: CAAGGYTEAFF.

This chain joins TRBV5-1 and TRBJ2-1, with D possibly being TRBD1 (6 bases). CDR3 length: 15 amino acids. Per the germline V gene, CDR1 is SGHRS and CDR2 is YFSETQ. Trimming removed 3 bases at V and 8 bases at J, with 18 bases between. The CDR3 DNA follows: TGCGCCAGCAGCTCACAGGGTCAAGGTATCGATGAGCAGTTCTTC. It translates to CASSSQGQGIDEQFF.